Listed below are T cell receptor beta chains from one sample, sequenced in a study of blood T cell repertoires in COVID-19. Method: immunoSEQ multiplex PCR; TCRdb's copy keeps in-frame clones and lacks some. The sample carries more than 250,000 clones, about 87% recorded once. Input material: PBMCs or T cells enriched from blood (not recorded which). The receptors come from a woman aged 35 to 49 with acute COVID-19. CDR3s include the opening cysteine and the closing phenylalanine or tryptophan. Fields, in order: V gene, J gene, D gene, CDR3 length, clone size, CDR3 protein, CDR3 DNA. The D gene is left open where the match is weak. Clone size, where shown, is once, few, many, or a class for clones that have expanded.

>TRBV10-1|TRBJ2-7|TRBD1|16|NA
CASSDEGAVFSGEQYF
TGCGCCAGCAGTGACGAGGGGGCCGTCTTCTCGGGGGAGCAGTACTTC
>TRBV6-4|TRBJ1-1|NA|13|NA
CASSEWPHTEAFF
TGTGCCAGCAGTGAGTGGCCCCACACTGAAGCTTTCTTT
>TRBV7-9|TRBJ1-3|TRBD1|19|NA
CAAFGDRAGKKSSGNTIYF
TGTGCCGCCTTCGGCGACAGGGCCGGGAAAAAGAGCTCTGGAAACACCATATATTTT
>TRBV4-1|TRBJ1-6|NA|14|NA
CASSQSTGMAPLHF
TGCGCCAGCAGCCAATCCACGGGGATGGCACCCCTCCACTTT
>TRBV29-1|TRBJ2-1|NA|13|NA
CSVEAGVDNEQFF
TGCAGCGTGGAAGCTGGAGTTGACAATGAGCAGTTCTTC
>TRBV14|TRBJ1-2|NA|13|NA
CASSQDGGFGYTF
TGTGCCAGCAGCCAAGACGGCGGATTTGGCTACACCTTC
>TRBV11-2|TRBJ1-2|NA|16|NA
CASSRPWRASNYGYTF
TGTGCCAGCAGCCGTCCTTGGAGAGCTTCTAACTATGGCTACACCTTC
>TRBV18|TRBJ1-1|NA|13|NA
CASSPSEGTEAFF
TGTGCCAGCTCACCATCTGAGGGTACTGAAGCTTTCTTT
>TRBV7-8|TRBJ2-1|NA|12|once
CASNNLANEQFF
TGTGCCAGCAACAACCTAGCGAATGAGCAGTTCTTC
>TRBV12-3/TRBV12-4|TRBJ1-1|NA|13|few
CASSLAFNYEAFF
TGTGCCAGCAGTTTAGCTTTTAACTACGAAGCTTTCTTT
>TRBV28|TRBJ2-1|TRBD2|16|NA
CASSLELAGGSHRQFF
TGTGCCAGCAGTTTAGAACTAGCGGGAGGGTCCCATCGACAGTTCTTC
>TRBV19|TRBJ1-5|NA|17|NA
CASSPVAGLYSNQPQHF
TGTGCCAGTAGTCCGGTCGCTGGACTCTATAGCAATCAGCCCCAGCATTTT
>TRBV28|TRBJ2-3|NA|14|NA
CAGAATLRTDTQYF
TGTGCCGGGGCGGCGACCCTCCGCACAGATACGCAGTATTTT
>TRBV24-1|TRBJ2-2|TRBD2|14|NA
CATGTSGSIGELFF
TGTGCCACCGGGACTAGCGGGAGCATCGGGGAGCTGTTTTTT
>TRBV7-8|TRBJ1-2|TRBD1|15|NA
CASSLMGQGWDGYTF
TGTGCCAGCAGCTTAATGGGACAGGGCTGGGATGGCTACACCTTC
>TRBV9|TRBJ1-1|TRBD1|16|once
CASSVSVGGLRAEAFF
TGTGCCAGCAGCGTGAGTGTAGGGGGCTTACGGGCTGAAGCTTTCTTT
>TRBV11-3|TRBJ2-5|NA|15|NA
CASSLDRGLQETQYF
TGTGCCAGCAGCTTAGACAGGGGCCTTCAAGAGACCCAGTACTTC
>TRBV5-4|TRBJ2-3|TRBD2|16|NA
CASSWTSGDRRDTQYF
TGTGCCAGCAGCTGGACTAGCGGGGACAGAAGAGATACGCAGTATTTT
>TRBV10-2|TRBJ1-1|NA|12|NA
CASISGNTEAFF
TGCGCCAGCATCAGCGGGAACACTGAAGCTTTCTTT
>TRBV10-1|TRBJ2-3|TRBD2|16|NA
CASSDSGTSGTDTQYF
TGCGCCAGCAGCGATTCCGGGACTAGCGGGACCGATACGCAGTATTTT
>TRBV19|TRBJ2-1|TRBD2|15|once
CASISSGREYNEQFF
TGTGCCAGTATCAGTAGCGGGAGGGAATACAATGAGCAGTTCTTC
>TRBV11-2|TRBJ1-2|TRBD1|15|few
CASRSVRQGTYGYTF
TGTGCCAGCAGGTCCGTCAGACAGGGAACCTATGGCTACACCTTC
>TRBV7-2|TRBJ1-1|NA|14|NA
CASTPTGEQVEAFF
TGTGCCAGCACCCCTACGGGGGAGCAGGTTGAAGCTTTCTTT
>TRBV19|TRBJ2-2|TRBD2|21|NA
CASSISDPRLAGVGGNGELFF
TGTGCCAGTAGTATTTCTGACCCGAGACTAGCGGGAGTCGGTGGAAACGGGGAGCTGTTTTTT
>TRBV10-3|TRBJ2-1|NA|16|few
CAISESGKASYNEQFF
TGTGCCATCAGTGAGTCGGGCAAGGCCTCCTACAATGAGCAGTTCTTC
>TRBV6-5|TRBJ1-2|NA|14|NA
CASSYGGGGYGYTF
TGTGCCAGCAGCTACGGAGGCGGGGGCTATGGCTACACCTTC
>TRBV7-8|TRBJ2-7|NA|16|NA
CASTPYYRDFSYEQYF
TGTGCCAGCACCCCCTACTACCGGGACTTCTCCTACGAGCAGTACTTC
>TRBV12-1|TRBJ2-1|NA|22|NA
CASSWVKRERGFLPNSYNEQFF
TGTGCCAGCAGCTGGGTGAAACGTGAGCGGGGATTCCTCCCGAACTCCTACAATGAGCAGTTCTTC
>TRBV27|TRBJ1-5|TRBD1|17|NA
CASRPGLGQVLNQPQHF
TGTGCCAGCAGACCCGGTCTGGGACAGGTTCTCAATCAGCCCCAGCATTTT